This TCR beta chain was found in a study of blood T cell repertoires in COVID-19. Those enrolled in Seattle joined during active infection and were followed longitudinally afterward. Clones were sequenced by immunoSEQ multiplex PCR, and TCRdb holds only the in-frame ones, with some missing. The data hold 160,000 or so clones, with 80% to 90% observed a single time. The CDR3 totals 14 residues. V was cut by 3 bases and J by 7 bases, with 13 bases left in between. Germline V lookup: CDR1 SGHNT, CDR2 YENEEA. The sample consisted of peripheral blood. This rearrangement joins TRBV11-3 to TRBJ2-1; weak D call: TRBD2 (6 bases). The receptor comes from a woman aged 45-60 years with COVID-19, enrolled during active disease. The CDR3, as DNA: TGTGCCAGCAGCTTTTCCGGGGGTACGAATGAGCAGTTCTTC. Translating it yields CASSFSGGTNEQFF. Drawing the rest from reference TRBV11-3 and TRBJ2-1, the complete variable domain is EAGVVQSPRYKIIEKKQPVAFWCNPISGHNTLYWYLQNLGQGPELLIRYENEEAVDDSQLPKDRFSAERLKGVDSTLKIQPAELGDSAVYLCASSFSGGTNEQFFGPGTRLTVL.